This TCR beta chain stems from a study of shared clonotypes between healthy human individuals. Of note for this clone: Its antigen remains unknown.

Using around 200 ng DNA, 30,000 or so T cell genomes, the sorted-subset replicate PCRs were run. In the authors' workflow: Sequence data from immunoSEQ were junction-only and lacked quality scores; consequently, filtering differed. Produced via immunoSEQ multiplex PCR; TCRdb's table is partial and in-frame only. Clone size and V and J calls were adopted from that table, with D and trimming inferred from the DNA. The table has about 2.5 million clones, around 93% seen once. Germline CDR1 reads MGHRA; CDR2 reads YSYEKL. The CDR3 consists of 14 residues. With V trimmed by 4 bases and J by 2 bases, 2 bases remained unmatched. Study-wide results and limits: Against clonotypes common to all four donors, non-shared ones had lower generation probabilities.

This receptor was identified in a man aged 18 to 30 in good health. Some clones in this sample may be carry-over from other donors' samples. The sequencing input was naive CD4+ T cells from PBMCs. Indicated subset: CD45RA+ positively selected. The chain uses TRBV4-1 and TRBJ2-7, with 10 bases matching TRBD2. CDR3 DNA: TGCGCCAGCAGCCCCGGACTAGCGGCCTACGAGCAGTACTTC. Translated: CASSPGLAAYEQYF.